This entry lists 11 T cell receptor beta chains sequenced from one sample in a study of cytomegalovirus exposure and HLA in healthy donors. PCR involved 60 Vbeta and 13 Jbeta primers. Sequencing used immunoSEQ multiplex PCR; TCRdb keeps in-frame clones, though not all of them. This sample has 90,000 or so clones, with over 65% found just once. The sample consisted of PBMCs. All receptors come from a woman between 18 and 29 years old in good health and CMV-seropositive.

The chain combines TRBV14 with TRBJ1-1; D gene unclear. Deletions cut 5 bases from V and 3 bases from J, with 22 bases between. This CDR3 has 17 amino acids. From germline, CDR1 is SGHDN and CDR2 FVKESK. The CDR3: CASSYAPWASEDTEAFF. CDR3 nucleotides: TGTGCCAGCAGCTACGCCCCGTGGGCCTCGGAAGACACTGAAGCTTTCTTT.

This clone showed up just a few times. This chain connects TRBV30 to TRBJ2-1; TRBD2 is a possible D gene (5 bases). Germline V gene lookup returns CDR1 GTSNPN and CDR2 SVGIG (reference sequence). V was cut by 1 base and J by 9 bases, with 10 bases left in between. This CDR3 is built from 12 residues. Here the CDR3 reads CAWSEVGAEQFF. In DNA form, the CDR3 reads TGTGCCTGGAGTGAAGTGGGAGCTGAGCAGTTCTTC.

The table lists this clone with a few counts. The identical CDR3 is also encoded by other nucleotide sequences in the sample. The V call is TRBV7-6, the J call TRBJ2-7, with D perhaps matching TRBD1 (5 bases). The CDR3 runs 12 residues. In germline, CDR1 is SGHVS, CDR2 FNYEAQ. Trimming stripped 4 bases from V and 3 bases from J, with 7 bases between. This chain's CDR3 is CASSSQGYEQYF. In DNA form, the CDR3 reads TGTGCCAGCAGCTCGCAGGGCTACGAGCAGTACTTC.

V usage is TRBV10-3 and J usage is TRBJ1-1, with 8 bases that match TRBD1. Germline CDR1 reads ENHRY; CDR2 reads SYGVKD. The CDR3 contains 17 residues. The V segment lost 3 bases and the J segment 1 base; nucleotides outside the gene matches: 10. The chain's CDR3 is CAISDRQGAGGNTEAFF. Written as DNA, the CDR3 is TGTGCCATCAGTGATCGGCAGGGGGCTGGGGGGAACACTGAAGCTTTCTTT.

The genes are TRBV5-6 and TRBJ2-3; TRBD1 matches at 9 bases. Germline-derived CDR1 and CDR2 are SGHDT and YYEEEE. Trimming cost V 0 bases and J 5 bases; bases outside gene matches: 7. CDR3 size: 16 residues. The CDR3: CASSLDQRQGEDTQYF. The DNA for the CDR3 is TGTGCCAGCAGCTTGGACCAACGACAGGGGGAAGATACGCAGTATTTT.

This clone has only a few counts. The J gene is TRBJ2-5, the V gene TRBV28; 7 nucleotides align to TRBD2. This CDR3 has 16 residues. After removal of 7 bases from V and 1 base from J, the junction contained 12 bases not matched to a gene. Germline V gene lookup returns CDR1 MDHEN and CDR2 SYDVKM. The DNA of the CDR3 is TGTGCCAGCATCCCCTGGGGGGGGTTTAGCCAAGAGACCCAGTACTTC. It translates to CASIPWGGFSQETQYF.

Notes on this clone: Germline and junction disagree at one end, which may indicate a read error. The chain links TRBV7-9 to TRBJ2-7, with 12 bases aligning to TRBD2. The CDR3 is 15 residues long. Germline CDR1 is SEHNR and CDR2 is FQNEAQ (reference sequence). CDR3 protein: CASSTGTSGFYEQCF. The CDR3 DNA is TGTGCCAGCAGCACAGGGACTAGCGGGTTCTACGAGCAGTGCTTC.

The CDR3 bases are TGCGCCAGCAGCGTAAGTTCCGGGACAGGGATTGGCTACACCTTC. Protein: CASSVSSGTGIGYTF. The chain employs TRBV5-1 and TRBJ1-2; 9 positions match TRBD1. CDR1 is SGHRS, CDR2 YFSETQ, per germline. The junction had 11 bases not matched to a gene; V was cut back by 4 bases and J by 7 bases. CDR3 size: 15 residues.

The chain has TRBV7-3 and TRBJ1-1, with TRBD1 as a possible D gene (5 bases). Germline lookup yields CDR1 SGHTA and CDR2 FQGTGA. The CDR3 extends over 14 amino acids. V lost 6 bases to trimming and J lost 3 bases, with 14 bases between them. CDR3: CASSPTDSHTEAFF. Here the CDR3 DNA reads TGTGCCAGCAGTCCGACCGACAGCCACACTGAAGCTTTCTTT. Filled out from reference TRBV7-3 and TRBJ1-1, the complete variable domain reads GAGVSQTPSNKVTEKGKYVELRCDPISGHTALYWYRQSLGQGPEFLIYFQGTGAADDSGLPNDRFFAVRPEGSVSTLKIQRTERGDSAVYLCASSPTDSHTEAFFGQGTRLTVV.

The chain has TRBV6-6 and TRBJ2-1; D might be TRBD1 (6 bases). CDR1 is MNHNY and CDR2 is SVGAGI in the germline V gene (reference sequence). The CDR3 is 14 amino acids. With 6 bases removed from V and 8 bases from J, the gap between germline ends came to 17 bases. CDR3 DNA sequence: TGTGCCAGCAGGACCACACTACAGGGACATGAGCAGTTCTTC. It encodes CASRTTLQGHEQFF.

The chain joins TRBV7-2 to TRBJ2-1, with D possibly matching TRBD2 (7 bases). Trimming left V 5 bases short and J 1 base short, with 15 bases between. CDR3 length equals 16 residues. Germline values: CDR1 SGHTA, CDR2 FQGNSA. The CDR3 sequence is CASSPRGGQSYNEQFF. CDR3 coding DNA: TGTGCCAGCAGCCCGAGGGGGGGGCAGTCCTACAATGAGCAGTTCTTC.